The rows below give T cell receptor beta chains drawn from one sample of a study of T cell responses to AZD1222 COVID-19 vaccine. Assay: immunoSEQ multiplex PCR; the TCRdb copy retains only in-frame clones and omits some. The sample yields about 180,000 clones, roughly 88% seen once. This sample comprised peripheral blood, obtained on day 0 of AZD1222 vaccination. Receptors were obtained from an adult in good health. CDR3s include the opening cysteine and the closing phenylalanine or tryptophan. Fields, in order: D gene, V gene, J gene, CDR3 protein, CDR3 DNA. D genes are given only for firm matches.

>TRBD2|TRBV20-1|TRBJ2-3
CSASKAGGLPDTQYF
TGCAGTGCTAGTAAAGCGGGGGGGCTCCCAGATACGCAGTATTTT
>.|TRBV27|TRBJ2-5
CASSRRDSQETQYF
TGTGCCAGCAGCCGACGGGACTCCCAAGAGACCCAGTACTTC
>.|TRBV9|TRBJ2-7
CASSAPGSGNEQYF
TGTGCCAGCAGCGCGCCGGGATCAGGGAACGAGCAGTACTTC
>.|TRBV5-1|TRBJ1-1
CASSLDSPLTEAFF
TGCGCCAGCAGCTTAGACAGCCCGCTAACTGAAGCTTTCTTT
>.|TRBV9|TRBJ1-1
CASSARGRDTEAFF
TGTGCCAGCAGCGCAAGGGGACGGGACACTGAAGCTTTCTTT
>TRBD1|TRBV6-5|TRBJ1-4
CASSSGRGRGEKLFF
TGTGCCAGCAGTTCCGGTAGGGGGCGAGGTGAAAAACTGTTTTTT
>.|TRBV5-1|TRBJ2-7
CASSLAGTVSSYEQYF
TGCGCCAGCAGCTTGGCCGGGACGGTGAGCTCCTACGAGCAGTACTTC
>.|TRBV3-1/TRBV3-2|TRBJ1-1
CASSQDRDWNTEAFF
TGTGCCAGCAGCCAAGACAGGGACTGGAACACTGAAGCTTTCTTT
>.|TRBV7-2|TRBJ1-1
CASSPFPQNTEAFF
TGTGCCAGCAGCCCGTTCCCACAGAACACTGAAGCTTTCTTT
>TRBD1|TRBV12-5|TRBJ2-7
CASGLGQGYEQYF
TGTGCTAGTGGCCTCGGACAGGGCTACGAGCAGTACTTC
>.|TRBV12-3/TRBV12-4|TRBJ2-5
CASSLKGETQYF
TGTGCCAGCAGCCTCAAGGGAGAGACCCAGTACTTC